The clone carrying this T cell receptor (beta chain) showed up just a few times. Its antigen is not identified. A much larger clone sits a single nucleotide away, making a read error possible. This sample was taken from a study of tumor and adjacent non-tumor tissue in lung cancer. This sample's RNA came from whole unsorted tissue. Three rounds of nested PCR, following a modified ARM-PCR protocol, produced the TCRbeta library. One entry per CDR3 protein, called by TCRdb with MiXCR from the multiplex PCR reads. Among approximately 150,000 distinct CDR3 sequences listed, approximately 70% were seen once. V was pared by 8 bases and J by 4 bases, with 14 bases between. The germline gives CDR1 MNHEY, CDR2 SVGAGI. The CDR3 runs to 13 residues. Study-wide findings and caveats: Top 100 clones took a larger repertoire share in normal lung. Significantly higher TCR diversity was found in tumor than normal lung. Tumor TCR diversity, when higher, was linked to shorter survival.

This sequence joins TRBV6-5 and TRBJ1-2, with a possible D match to TRBD1 (6 bases). The specimen was lung tumor tissue. The clonotype was recovered from a man aged 60 to 69 with small cell lung cancer. The CDR3 region has the DNA TGTGCCAGCGGCCTTGGACAGTTCTATGGCTACACCTTC. This codes for CASGLGQFYGYTF.